This T cell receptor (beta chain) was obtained from a study of CD8 T cells in ankylosing spondylitis. Study-wide findings and caveats: There was a TCR beta motif, made of fewer than 10 highly homologous variants, that appeared characteristic of ankylosing spondylitis blood.

This clonotype was counted at least ten times. Its target is not known. TCRdb fed the 5' RACE reads into MiXCR, producing one record per CDR3 protein. Among some 220,000 distinct CDR3 sequences listed, roughly 6.6% were seen once. Trimming pared 5 bases from V and 3 bases from J, leaving 7 bases between. The germline V gene encodes CDR1 KGHDR and CDR2 SFDVKD. The CDR3 is 12 amino acids. Sequencing was done on a sample of blood, either unsorted or a sorted T cell fraction (not recorded which). The genes are TRBV24-1 and TRBJ2-7; D unclear. This TCR was recovered from a male donor with ankylosing spondylitis. The CDR3 region is CATSAMGYEQYF. The CDR3 region has the DNA TGTGCCACCAGTGCTATGGGCTACGAGCAGTACTTC.